This is a list of T cell receptor beta chains from one sample in a study of technical replicates of blood from a handful of donors. Produced via immunoSEQ multiplex PCR; TCRdb's table is partial and in-frame only. The sample carries some 17,000 clones, more than 75% recorded once. Sequenced: PBMCs. These receptors were taken from a human donor in good health. Each CDR3 is given with its conserved first and last residue. A D gene is named only where the DNA matches it firmly. Some rows mark clone size as missing; the rest say once, few, many or name a class of expanded clone.

j_call: TRBJ1-2
v_call: TRBV7-8
clone_size: -
d_call: TRBD1
cdr3_aa: CASSSGQGLTYGYTF
cdr3_nt: TGTGCCAGCAGCTCCGGACAGGGGCTAACCTATGGCTACACCTTC

j_call: TRBJ2-3
v_call: TRBV4-1
clone_size: -
d_call: -
cdr3_aa: CASSQEQGNTDTQYF
cdr3_nt: TGCGCCAGCAGCCAAGAACAGGGTAACACAGATACGCAGTATTTT

j_call: TRBJ2-2
v_call: TRBV7-9
clone_size: -
d_call: TRBD1
cdr3_aa: CASSLGQYTGELFF
cdr3_nt: TGTGCCAGCAGCCTGGGACAGTACACCGGGGAGCTGTTTTTT

j_call: TRBJ2-1
v_call: TRBV4-2
clone_size: -
d_call: TRBD2
cdr3_aa: CASSQEGDYNNEQFF
cdr3_nt: TGTGCCAGCAGCCAAGAGGGGGACTACAACAATGAGCAGTTCTTC

j_call: TRBJ1-1
v_call: TRBV7-6
clone_size: -
d_call: -
cdr3_aa: CASSQGGSATEAFF
cdr3_nt: TGTGCCAGCAGCCAGGGAGGGTCGGCCACTGAAGCTTTCTTT

j_call: TRBJ1-3
v_call: TRBV5-1
clone_size: -
d_call: TRBD1
cdr3_aa: CASSLGRDRVGNTIYF
cdr3_nt: TGCGCCAGCAGCTTGGGCCGGGACAGGGTTGGAAACACCATATATTTT

j_call: TRBJ1-5
v_call: TRBV7-9
clone_size: -
d_call: -
cdr3_aa: CASSLDAQPQHF
cdr3_nt: TGTGCCAGCAGCTTAGACGCGCAGCCCCAGCATTTT

j_call: TRBJ2-3
v_call: TRBV10-2
clone_size: -
d_call: TRBD2
cdr3_aa: CASSESFGLAGSTDTQYF
cdr3_nt: TGCGCCAGCAGTGAGTCCTTCGGACTAGCGGGGAGCACAGATACGCAGTATTTT

j_call: TRBJ2-2
v_call: TRBV18
clone_size: -
d_call: -
cdr3_aa: CASSPRGYTGELFF
cdr3_nt: TGTGCCAGCTCACCACGAGGGTACACCGGGGAGCTGTTTTTT

j_call: TRBJ1-1
v_call: TRBV5-6
clone_size: once
d_call: TRBD1
cdr3_aa: CASSLGDRMNTEAFF
cdr3_nt: TGTGCCAGCAGCCTAGGGGACAGAATGAACACTGAAGCTTTCTTT

j_call: TRBJ1-2
v_call: TRBV25-1
clone_size: few
d_call: -
cdr3_aa: CASSEYNGGYGYTF
cdr3_nt: TGTGCCAGCAGTGAATATAATGGGGGGTATGGCTACACCTTC

j_call: TRBJ2-1
v_call: TRBV7-9
clone_size: -
d_call: TRBD2
cdr3_aa: CATPGLAGPEQFF
cdr3_nt: TGTGCCACCCCGGGCCTAGCGGGACCAGAGCAGTTCTTC